These T cell receptor beta chains were read from a single sample in a study of T cell responses to AZD1222 COVID-19 vaccine. This table comes from immunoSEQ multiplex PCR, and its TCRdb copy is limited to in-frame clones, with some not included. This table holds just under 90,000 clones, roughly 90% found once. The source material was peripheral blood, sampled 28 days after the second AZD1222 dose. All receptors come from an adult who received the AZD1222 COVID-19 vaccine. Each CDR3 is given with its conserved first and last residue. The D gene is left open where the match is weak. Some rows mark clone size as missing; the rest say once, few, many or name a class of expanded clone.

J | V | size | D | length | CDR3 | DNA
TRBJ1-1 | TRBV2 | - | - | 15 | CASTLGPIGNTEAFF | TGTGCCAGCACCCTAGGACCCATAGGGAACACTGAAGCTTTCTTT
TRBJ1-4 | TRBV11-2 | - | TRBD1 | 16 | CASSEGGRGGNEKLFF | TGTGCCAGCAGCGAGGGAGGCAGGGGGGGGAATGAAAAACTGTTTTTT
TRBJ1-1 | TRBV6-5 | - | - | 12 | CASSYDQFEAFF | TGTGCCAGCAGTTACGACCAGTTTGAAGCTTTCTTT
TRBJ1-4 | TRBV5-8 | - | - | 15 | CASSPGRATNEKLFF | TGTGCCAGCAGCCCCGGACGGGCAACTAATGAAAAACTGTTTTTT
TRBJ2-7 | TRBV6-5 | once | - | 15 | CASRMDNQKTYEQYF | TGTGCCAGCAGGATGGACAACCAAAAGACCTACGAGCAGTACTTC
TRBJ1-5 | TRBV2 | - | TRBD1 | 15 | CASSRQGFSNQPQHF | TGTGCCAGCAGTAGACAGGGCTTTAGCAATCAGCCCCAGCATTTT
TRBJ2-7 | TRBV7-9 | - | TRBD2 | 17 | CASSFTFGLAASYEQYF | TGTGCCAGCAGCTTTACTTTCGGACTAGCAGCTTCCTACGAGCAGTACTTC
TRBJ1-5 | TRBV19 | - | - | 15 | CASSWGSKSNQPQHF | TGTGCCAGTAGTTGGGGAAGTAAGAGCAATCAGCCCCAGCATTTT
TRBJ1-4 | TRBV18 | - | TRBD1 | 14 | CASSQGQVSQVGVF | TGTGCCAGCTCACAGGGACAGGTATCCCAGGTTGGCGTTTTT
TRBJ2-7 | TRBV7-2 | - | TRBD2 | 15 | CASSLGGGGSYEQYF | TGTGCCAGCAGCTTAGGGGGCGGGGGTTCCTACGAGCAGTACTTC
TRBJ1-4 | TRBV30 | - | - | 15 | CAWSGRPSREEKLFF | TGTGCCTGGAGTGGGAGGCCCTCTCGGGAGGAAAAACTGTTTTTT